Below, 11 T cell receptor beta chains from the same sample are listed, as sequenced in a study of blood T cells in healthy people across ages. Then a second PCR, running about 6 to 12 cycles, was carried out with a sample-barcoded 5' primer and a J-beta primer mix. TCRdb redid the calling of the 5' RACE reads with MiXCR, one entry per CDR3 protein. Of more than 1,000,000 distinct CDR3 sequences listed, approximately 25% are singletons. These data are also associated with another study on T cells of mothers and their children.

Sample: blood. These receptor sequences come from a girl aged 2 to 10 in good health.

For this clonotype: An end of the junction differs from the germline gene, which may be a read error. The chain has TRBV7-8 and TRBJ2-1; 7 nucleotides agree with TRBD1. Germline V CDR1 and CDR2: SGHVS, FQNEAQ. The CDR3 is made up of 13 amino acids. The CDR3 DNA sequence: TGTGCCAGCAGCTTAGAGTCTCGGGACAGAGAGATCTTC. Its protein product is CASSLESRDREIF.

The CDR3 nucleotides read TGTGCCAGCAGCTTAGCAGGATCAGGCATGGAAAACACCATATATTTT. The encoded protein is CASSLAGSGMENTIYF. V gene TRBV7-2 combines with J gene TRBJ1-3; D is unresolved. V dropped 0 bases and J dropped 6 bases, with 15 bases sitting between them. CDR1 is SGHTA, CDR2 FQGNSA, per germline. This CDR3 has 16 residues. The whole variable domain, remainder taken from reference TRBV7-2 and TRBJ1-3, is GAGVSQSPSNKVTEKGKDVELRCDPISGHTALYWYRQSLGQGLEFLIYFQGNSAPDKSGLPSDRFSAERTGGSVSTLTIQRTQQEDSAVYLCASSLAGSGMENTIYFGEGSWLTVV.

This clonotype was picked up a small number of times. The V and J genes are TRBV7-8 and TRBJ2-7; perhaps TRBD2 as D (6 bases). Germline V gives CDR1 SGHVS, CDR2 FQNEAQ. V was clipped by 5 bases and J by 6 bases, with 23 bases between them. This CDR3 region has 16 residues. CDR3 coding DNA: TGTGCCAGCAGCCCTTTGGCGGAGGGGAAGCGTTTCGAGCAGTACTTC. Its translation is CASSPLAEGKRFEQYF.

This clonotype was observed a handful of times. CDR3 loop: CASSLYGVSGTETQYF. CDR3 nucleotides: TGTGCCAGCAGCCTCTACGGAGTTAGCGGTACAGAGACCCAGTACTTC. V usage is TRBV3-1 and J usage is TRBJ2-5; D possibly corresponds to TRBD2 (6 bases). Trimming stripped 4 bases from V and 4 bases from J, with 19 bases between. This CDR3 region has 16 residues. Germline values: CDR1 LGHDT, CDR2 YNNKEL (reference sequence).

This clonotype was counted a few times. The chain links TRBV19 to TRBJ1-2; the D gene is possibly TRBD1 (5 bases). Per germline, CDR1 LNHDA and CDR2 SQIVND (reference sequence). Trimming removed 9 bases from V and 1 base from J, with 6 bases in between. The CDR3 totals 11 residues. The CDR3 DNA follows: TGTGCCAGCAGGGATAACTATGGCTACACCTTC. It yields the protein CASRDNYGYTF.

This clonotype was counted only a few times. V gene TRBV5-6 combines with J gene TRBJ2-7, with TRBD2 as a possible D gene (5 bases). CDR3 length: 14 residues. The V end lost 2 bases, the J end lost 9 bases, and 18 bases lay between the germline ends. Germline V CDR1 and CDR2: SGHDT, YYEEEE. The CDR3 is CASSFGLDTGGQYF. DNA of the CDR3: TGTGCCAGCAGCTTCGGTCTAGATACTGGAGGGCAGTACTTC.

The chain uses TRBV7-6 and TRBJ2-1; either TRBD1 or TRBD2 may fit D (5 bases each). Germline CDR1 is SGHVS and CDR2 is FNYEAQ. The CDR3 loop spans 15 amino acids. The V and J ends lost 4 bases and 5 bases respectively, with 15 bases between them. The DNA for the CDR3 is TGTGCCAGCAGCTCAACCGGGACCGACAACAATGAGCAGTTCTTC. Translation gives CASSSTGTDNNEQFF.

This clonotype was picked up a small number of times. The gene calls are TRBV13 and TRBJ2-7; 8 positions agree with TRBD1. Germline V CDR1 and CDR2: PRHDT, FYEKMQ (reference sequence). The J segment lost 6 bases and the V segment lost 6 bases, leaving 10 bases of the junction unmatched. This CDR3 region has 14 residues. The CDR3 nucleotides read TGTGCCAGCAGGGAGGCAGGGGGCATCGGCGAGCAGTACTTC. Translating gives CASREAGGIGEQYF.

This clonotype was counted between two and nine times. The chain has TRBV5-1 and TRBJ2-5, with 10 bases lining up with TRBD2. The DNA end favors TRBJ2-1, so the J call may be wrong. There are 17 residues in the CDR3. Germline lookup yields CDR1 SGHRS and CDR2 YFSETQ. The CDR3 here is CASMFELAGLGYNEQFF. CDR3 coding DNA: TGCGCCAGCATGTTCGAACTAGCGGGATTGGGCTACAATGAGCAGTTCTTC.

The V gene is TRBV7-2, the J gene TRBJ2-1; D is possibly TRBD1 (6 bases). Germline values: CDR1 SGHTA, CDR2 FQGNSA. Trimming left V 2 bases short and J 4 bases short, with 12 bases between. This CDR3 has 15 residues. This CDR3 is CASSLFAGEYNEQFF. The CDR3 DNA reads TGTGCCAGCAGCTTATTTGCAGGGGAATACAATGAGCAGTTCTTC.

This clonotype occurred a few times. The chain joins TRBV9 to TRBJ2-3, with TRBD2 as a possible D gene (5 bases). Germline assignment: CDR1 SGDLS and CDR2 YYNGEE. V lost 1 base to trimming and J lost 5 bases, with 20 bases between them. This CDR3 has 17 residues. For the CDR3, the DNA is TGTGCCAGCAGCGTAACCCACTCAACTAGTTTCCGAGATACGCAGTATTTT. Translation gives CASSVTHSTSFRDTQYF.